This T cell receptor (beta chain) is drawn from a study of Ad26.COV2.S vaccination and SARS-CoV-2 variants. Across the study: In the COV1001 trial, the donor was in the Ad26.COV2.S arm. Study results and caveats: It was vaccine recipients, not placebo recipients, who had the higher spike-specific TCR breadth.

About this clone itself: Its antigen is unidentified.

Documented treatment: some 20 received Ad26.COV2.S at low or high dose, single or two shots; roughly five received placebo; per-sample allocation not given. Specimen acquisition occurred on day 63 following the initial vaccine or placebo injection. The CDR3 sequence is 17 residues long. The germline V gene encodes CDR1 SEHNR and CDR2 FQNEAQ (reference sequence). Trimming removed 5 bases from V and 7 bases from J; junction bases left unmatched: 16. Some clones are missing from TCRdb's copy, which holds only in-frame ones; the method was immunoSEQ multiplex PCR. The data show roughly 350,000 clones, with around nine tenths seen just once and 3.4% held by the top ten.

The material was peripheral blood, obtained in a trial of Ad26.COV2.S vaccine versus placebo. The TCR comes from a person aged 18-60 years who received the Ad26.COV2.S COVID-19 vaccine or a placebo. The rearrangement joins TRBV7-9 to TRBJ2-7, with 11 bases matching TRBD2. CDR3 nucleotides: TGTGCCAGCAGCACCCCGCTAGCGGGGGGAAACATCTGGGAGCAGTACTTC. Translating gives CASSTPLAGGNIWEQYF. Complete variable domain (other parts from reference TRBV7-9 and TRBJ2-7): DTGVSQNPRHKITKRGQNVTFRCDPISEHNRLYWYRQTLGQGPEFLTYFQNEAQLEKSRLLSDRFSAERPKGSFSTLEIQRTEQGDSAMYLCASSTPLAGGNIWEQYFGPGTRLTVT.